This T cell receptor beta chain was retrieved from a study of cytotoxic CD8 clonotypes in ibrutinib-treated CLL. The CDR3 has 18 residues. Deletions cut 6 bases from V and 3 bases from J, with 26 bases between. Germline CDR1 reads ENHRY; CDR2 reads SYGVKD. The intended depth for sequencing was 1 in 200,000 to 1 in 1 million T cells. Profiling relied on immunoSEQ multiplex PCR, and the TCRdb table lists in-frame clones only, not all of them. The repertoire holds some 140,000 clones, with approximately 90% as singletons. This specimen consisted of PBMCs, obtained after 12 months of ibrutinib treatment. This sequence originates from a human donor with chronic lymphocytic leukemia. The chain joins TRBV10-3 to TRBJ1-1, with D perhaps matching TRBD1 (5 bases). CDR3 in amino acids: CAIRGLMGLPVLDTEAFF. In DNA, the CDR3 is TGTGCCATCAGGGGACTAATGGGGCTCCCGGTGTTGGACACTGAAGCTTTCTTT.